Presented here are 10 T cell receptor beta chains from one specimen sequenced in a study of T cell responses to AZD1222 COVID-19 vaccine (dated by TCRdb to 2020 to 2022). Read against the paper, the sample's time point label means: baseline before first vaccination. Library creation used the immunoSEQ multiplex PCR assay. As stored in TCRdb, this immuneACCESS dataset retains in-frame rearrangements with V and J assigned. A fraction of the clones does not appear; measured against another copy, unresolved V genes explain less than half of the discrepancy, and the remainder lacks a known reason. The sample has about 97,000 clones on record, more than 70% of them singletons. The ten biggest clones cover 15% to 20% of the sample. The specimen comprised peripheral blood, sampled on day 0 of AZD1222 vaccination. The receptors derive from an adult in good health.

This clone was recorded only once. V is TRBV4-2 and J is TRBJ1-6; 9 bases are a match to TRBD1. The CDR3 has 16 residues. Germline-derived CDR1 and CDR2 are LGHNA and YNFKEQ. The V and J ends lost 3 bases and 6 bases, in that order; junction bases with no gene match: 6. CDR3 sequence: CASSQTPGQGNSPLHF. Here the CDR3 DNA reads TGTGCCAGCAGCCAGACACCGGGACAGGGTAATTCACCCCTCCACTTT.

A single count supports this clone. The chain joins TRBV28 to TRBJ2-7, with 7 bases lining up with TRBD1. This CDR3 spans 14 amino acids. CDR1 and CDR2 (germline): MDHEN, SYDVKM. J was trimmed by 1 base and V by 8 bases; bases with no gene match: 8. The CDR3 reads CASGRQGISYEQYF. For the CDR3, the DNA is TGTGCCAGCGGACGACAGGGTATATCCTACGAGCAGTACTTC.

This clone was seen repeatedly, ten times or more. V usage is TRBV11-2 and J usage is TRBJ2-5; D is tentatively TRBD1 or TRBD2 (6 bases each). This CDR3 is built from 14 residues. The germline V gene encodes CDR1 SGHAT and CDR2 FQNNGV. V was clipped by 1 base and J by 6 bases, with 12 bases between them. The CDR3 nucleotides read TGTGCCAGCAGCTTAGGACCGGGGGCTAAGACCCAGTACTTC. Residues: CASSLGPGAKTQYF.

The chain is built from TRBV7-9 and TRBJ1-1, with D hard to call. Trimming stripped 0 bases from V and 8 bases from J, with 19 bases between. The germline gives CDR1 SEHNR, CDR2 FQNEAQ (reference sequence). This CDR3 spans 16 amino acids. The chain's CDR3 is CASSLASISGMGEAFF. Here the CDR3 DNA reads TGTGCCAGCAGCTTAGCATCCATCTCGGGTATGGGAGAAGCTTTCTTT.

This chain connects TRBV10-3 to TRBJ2-7; a weak D match, TRBD2 (6 bases). This CDR3 is 13 amino acids long. Germline CDR1 and CDR2: ENHRY and SYGVKD. The V gene lost 3 bases and the J gene lost 5 bases, with 11 bases spanning the gap. CDR3 in DNA: TGTGCCATCAGTGAATACCCGGGAGACGAGCAGTACTTC. Translation gives CAISEYPGDEQYF.

The V call is TRBV28, the J call TRBJ2-5; no reliable D call. V shed 3 bases and J shed 7 bases, with 6 bases lying between them. CDR1 is MDHEN and CDR2 is SYDVKM in the germline V gene. The length of the CDR3 is 11 residues. CDR3 residues: CASSLQLTQYF. The CDR3 DNA reads TGTGCCAGCAGTTTGCAGTTGACCCAGTACTTC.

This clone has a count of ten or more. The V gene is TRBV4-2, the J gene TRBJ2-2; no reliable D call. V lost 1 base to trimming and J lost 0 bases, with 12 bases between them. CDR3 length: 17 residues. Germline V gene sequence: CDR1 LGHNA, CDR2 YNFKEQ. As DNA, the CDR3 is TGTGCCAGCAGCCAAGCAATTGGCCAGGCGAACACCGGGGAGCTGTTTTTT. This sequence encodes CASSQAIGQANTGELFF.

The chain is built from TRBV7-2 and TRBJ2-7; no clear D gene. V dropped 1 base and J dropped 2 bases, with 15 bases sitting between them. Looked up from germline, CDR1 is SGHTA and CDR2 is FQGNSA. This CDR3 has 16 amino acids. The DNA of the CDR3 is TGTGCCAGCAGCTTAGTTCCCACGGGCGCCGCCTACGAGCAGTACGTC. Translated, it gives CASSLVPTGAAYEQYV.

DNA for the CDR3: TGTGCCAGCAGCGTAGGCGGGACAACCGTCGTTGAGCAGTACGTC. This encodes CASSVGGTTVVEQYV. The rearrangement joins TRBV9 to TRBJ2-7; D might be TRBD1 or TRBD2, each matching 6 bases. The CDR3 extends over 15 amino acids. Germline lookup yields CDR1 SGDLS and CDR2 YYNGEE. The V end was cut by 0 bases, the J end by 7 bases, with 17 bases between.

V gene TRBV9 combines with J gene TRBJ1-2; weak D call: TRBD1 (5 bases). The V end was cut by 0 bases, the J end by 8 bases, with 11 bases between. CDR1 SGDLS and CDR2 YYNGEE come from the germline V gene. The CDR3 has 13 residues. The CDR3 sequence: CASSVEGRRGYTF. In DNA, the CDR3 is TGTGCCAGCAGCGTAGAGGGGCGCAGGGGCTACACCTTC.